The 27 T cell receptor beta chains below all came from one sample that was sequenced in a study of early T cells in non-severe SARS-CoV-2 infection. TCRdb ran MiXCR on the 5' RACE reads and lists one entry per CDR3 protein. The data show around 50,000 distinct CDR3 sequences, 9.5% to 15% seen once. The sequenced sample consisted of whole blood. The receptor set was obtained from an adult who was a healthcare worker with PCR-confirmed SARS-CoV-2 infection or an uninfected control (not recorded which).

The rearrangement joins TRBV28 to TRBJ2-7; TRBD2 might be the D (5 bases). CDR1 is MDHEN, CDR2 SYDVKM, per germline. The CDR3 covers 12 residues. Trimming pared 1 base from V and 7 bases from J, leaving 8 bases between. CDR3 sequence reads: CASSLLLGEQYF. CDR3 nucleotides: TGTGCCAGCAGTTTATTACTAGGGGAGCAGTACTTC. Supplemented by reference TRBV28 and TRBJ2-7, the full variable domain reads DVKVTQSSRYLVKRTGEKVFLECVQDMDHENMFWYRQDPGLGLRLIYFSYDVKMKEKGDIPEGYSVSREKKERFSLILESASTNQTSMYLCASSLLLGEQYFGPGTRLTVT.

V gene TRBV27 combines with J gene TRBJ2-7; perhaps TRBD2 as D (6 bases). The CDR3 sequence is 15 residues long. V was trimmed by 5 bases and J by 3 bases, leaving 17 bases between them. Per the germline V gene, CDR1 is MNHEY and CDR2 is SMNVEV (reference sequence). The CDR3 bases are TGTGCCAGCAGTCGAACCCGGAGGGACCTCTACGAGCAGTACTTC. Translating it yields CASSRTRRDLYEQYF.

This clonotype was picked up many times. The chain joins TRBV28 to TRBJ2-7; 11 bases line up with TRBD2. From germline, CDR1 is MDHEN and CDR2 SYDVKM. V lost 8 bases and J lost 2; bases outside the gene matches: 5. The CDR3 is 14 residues long. CDR3 in DNA: TGTGCCAGCGGATCACTAGCGGGGGCCTACGAGCAGTACTTC. Amino acids: CASGSLAGAYEQYF.

A few counts support this clonotype. The chain is built from TRBV28 and TRBJ2-7; D not resolved. Germline V gene data show CDR1 as MDHEN and CDR2 as SYDVKM. V was cut by 5 bases and J by 12 bases, with 14 bases left in between. The CDR3 spans 11 residues. The DNA of the CDR3 is TGTGCCAGCAGTCTAGACGGACCTTCGTACTTC. This encodes CASSLDGPSYF.

This sequence joins TRBV20-1 and TRBJ1-4, with 9 bases lining up with TRBD1. This CDR3 has 16 amino acids. From germline, CDR1 is DFQATT and CDR2 SNEGSKA (reference sequence). The V gene end was trimmed by 1 base and the J gene end by 5 bases; junction bases not matched to a gene: 8. CDR3 DNA: TGCAGTGCTAGAGGCCCTGGGGACAGGGTAAATGAAAAACTGTTTTTT. Translated: CSARGPGDRVNEKLFF.

This clonotype appeared many times. The J gene is TRBJ1-2, the V gene TRBV27; the D gene is possibly TRBD1 (6 bases). The V end was cut by 5 bases, the J end by 4 bases, with 14 bases between. The germline CDR1 and CDR2 sequences are MNHEY and SMNVEV (reference sequence). The CDR3 is 14 residues long. The CDR3 region has the DNA TGTGCCAGCAGTACAGGGATTGGCGCCTATGGCTACACCTTC. This encodes CASSTGIGAYGYTF.

J is TRBJ2-1 and V is TRBV20-1; TRBD2 is a possible D gene (7 bases). V was shortened by 5 bases and J by 10 bases, with 15 bases between the two germline ends. CDR1 is DFQATT and CDR2 is SNEGSKA in the germline V gene (reference sequence). This CDR3 is 12 amino acids long. Here the CDR3 DNA reads TGCAGTGCTTCGTGGACAGCGGGAGAGCAGTTCTTC. Translation gives CSASWTAGEQFF.

This clonotype was recorded a few times. This chain connects TRBV5-4 to TRBJ1-1, with D unresolved. The CDR3 loop spans 15 amino acids. CDR1 is SGHNT and CDR2 is YYREEE in the germline V gene (reference sequence). Trimming took 0 bases from V and 5 from J, leaving 14 bases between them. The CDR3 DNA reads TGTGCCAGCAGCTTGGCTCGGAGGGTAGGAACTGAAGCTTTCTTT. Translating it yields CASSLARRVGTEAFF.

In this sample, this clonotype turned up a few times. The rearrangement joins TRBV7-6 to TRBJ1-1; the D is unclear. CDR1 is SGHVS, CDR2 FNYEAQ, per germline. The V end was cut by 5 bases, the J end by 0 bases, with 7 bases between. CDR3 length: 13 residues. The CDR3 DNA sequence: TGTGCCAGCAGCATCATGATGAACACTGAAGCTTTCTTT. This codes for CASSIMMNTEAFF.

About this clonotype: A much larger clone is a single base away; this may be a read error. The chain combines TRBV6-6 with TRBJ1-2; D ambiguous. This CDR3 is built from 14 residues. Trimming removed 5 bases from V and 2 bases from J, with 12 bases in between. Per the germline V gene, CDR1 is MNHNY and CDR2 is SVGAGI (reference sequence). In DNA form, the CDR3 reads TGTGCCAGCAGTGTCGGGTCCGGGAACTATGGCTACACCTTC. It specifies CASSVGSGNYGYTF.

The gene calls are TRBV30 and TRBJ2-3; tentatively, D is TRBD2 (5 bases). Deletions cut 2 bases from V and 10 bases from J, with 16 bases between. The V gene's germline CDR1 is GTSNPN and CDR2 SVGIG (reference sequence). This CDR3 comprises 13 residues. CDR3 DNA: TGTGCCTGGAGTCCGCCCTCCCCCGGGGCGCAGTATTTT. As protein: CAWSPPSPGAQYF.

This clonotype was found many times. The V and J genes are TRBV24-1 and TRBJ1-5; D unclear. The germline V gene encodes CDR1 KGHDR and CDR2 SFDVKD. Trimming cost V 4 bases and J 6 bases, with 18 bases left between them. This CDR3 has 16 residues. The CDR3 here is CATSDSNFGKSQPQHF. CDR3 in DNA: TGTGCCACCAGTGACTCCAATTTCGGAAAATCTCAGCCCCAGCATTTT.

In its sample, this clonotype was seen a few times. The J gene is TRBJ2-1, the V gene TRBV28, with TRBD2 matching over 14 bases. The J segment lost 4 bases and the V segment lost 2 bases, leaving 10 bases of the junction unmatched. The CDR3 extends over 19 amino acids. Germline lookup yields CDR1 MDHEN and CDR2 SYDVKM. DNA for the CDR3: TGTGCCAGCAGTTTACCCGCCGGGACTAGCGGGAGTGGGTACAATGAGCAGTTCTTC. This codes for CASSLPAGTSGSGYNEQFF. The whole variable domain, filled in from reference TRBV28 and TRBJ2-1, reads DVKVTQSSRYLVKRTGEKVFLECVQDMDHENMFWYRQDPGLGLRLIYFSYDVKMKEKGDIPEGYSVSREKKERFSLILESASTNQTSMYLCASSLPAGTSGSGYNEQFFGPGTRLTVL.

This clonotype turned up a few times. V is TRBV5-6 and J is TRBJ2-7; TRBD1 is a possible D gene (5 bases). In germline, CDR1 is SGHDT, CDR2 YYEEEE. Trimming stripped 1 base from V and 7 bases from J, with 6 bases between. CDR3 size: 11 residues. The CDR3 loop reads CASSLYREQYF. The CDR3 DNA reads as TGTGCCAGCAGCTTGTACAGGGAGCAGTACTTC.

This clonotype appeared a few times. The gene calls are TRBV7-6 and TRBJ2-5, with D perhaps TRBD1 or TRBD2 (5 bases each). CDR3 length: 15 residues. Trimming shortened V by 1 base and J by 5 bases, and 14 bases separated the two germline ends. Germline V CDR1 and CDR2: SGHVS, FNYEAQ. CDR3 protein: CASSLVGRQWETQYF. The CDR3 DNA sequence: TGTGCCAGCAGCTTAGTGGGACGGCAATGGGAGACCCAGTACTTC. The full variable domain, completed using reference TRBV7-6 and TRBJ2-5, is GAGVSQSPRYKVTKRGQDVALRCDPISGHVSLYWYRQALGQGPEFLTYFNYEAQQDKSGLPNDRFSAERPEGSISTLTIQRTEQRDSAMYRCASSLVGRQWETQYFGPGTRLLVL.

This clonotype was seen more than once but under ten times. The chain joins TRBV13 to TRBJ2-2; maybe TRBD2 (6 bases). V lost 3 bases and J lost 2, with 10 bases in between. The CDR3 consists of 15 residues. CDR1 and CDR2 from the germline V gene are PRHDT and FYEKMQ (reference sequence). As DNA, the CDR3 is TGTGCCAGCAGCTTCTGGGGGACTAACACCGGGGAGCTGTTTTTT. This codes for CASSFWGTNTGELFF.

The V call is TRBV5-1, the J call TRBJ2-1; perhaps TRBD2 as D (5 bases). V lost 0 bases, J lost 9 bases, and 16 bases lay in between. The germline V gene encodes CDR1 SGHRS and CDR2 YFSETQ. This CDR3 has 15 amino acids. The CDR3: CASSLAGNPRGEQFF. For the CDR3, the DNA is TGCGCCAGCAGCTTGGCCGGGAATCCCCGCGGTGAGCAGTTCTTC.

This clonotype appeared a few times. The chain couples TRBV7-3 to TRBJ2-7; 9 bases match TRBD1. This CDR3 is 14 amino acids long. V lost 5 bases to trimming and J lost 5 bases; unmatched junction nucleotides: 7. The V gene's germline CDR1 is SGHTA and CDR2 FQGTGA. The CDR3 sequence: CASSPRQGVHEQYF. CDR3 coding DNA: TGTGCCAGCAGCCCGAGACAGGGGGTACACGAGCAGTACTTC.

This clonotype has at least ten counts. V gene TRBV6-5 combines with J gene TRBJ2-1, with 11 bases matching TRBD2. Germline trimming cut 4 bases from V and 9 bases from J; bases unmatched to any gene: 11. The CDR3 sequence is 16 residues long. Germline CDR1 is MNHEY and CDR2 is SVGAGI. The CDR3 nucleotides read TGTGCCAGCAGTTCGTACAGACTAGCGGGAAGTCTTGAGCAGTTCTTC. Encoded protein: CASSSYRLAGSLEQFF.

CDR3 DNA: TGTGCCAGCAGCCGGACAGGAGGGATGAACACTGAAGCTTTCTTT. Protein product: CASSRTGGMNTEAFF. This chain uses TRBV3-1 with TRBJ1-1; TRBD1 agrees at 7 bases. Germline V gives CDR1 LGHDT, CDR2 YNNKEL (reference sequence). This CDR3 has 15 amino acids. With V trimmed by 4 bases and J by 0 bases, 5 bases remained unmatched.

The CDR3 loop reads CSASGGRDEQYF. The CDR3 region has the DNA TGCAGTGCTAGCGGGGGAAGGGACGAGCAGTACTTC. The V and J genes are TRBV20-1 and TRBJ2-7; perhaps TRBD2 as D (6 bases). CDR3 length equals 12 residues. The V gene lost 3 bases and the J gene lost 5 bases, with 11 bases spanning the gap. Germline V gene data show CDR1 as DFQATT and CDR2 as SNEGSKA (reference sequence).

This clonotype was found many times. In DNA form, the CDR3 reads TGCAGCGTTGATGGTTATTCTTCGGGACAAACCTACGAGCAGTACTTC. Encoded protein: CSVDGYSSGQTYEQYF. This rearrangement joins TRBV29-1 to TRBJ2-7, with a tentative D call TRBD1 (6 bases). The CDR3 consists of 16 residues. Germline CDR1 SQVTM, CDR2 ANQGSEA. Trimming took 3 bases from V and 2 from J, leaving 20 bases between them.

This clonotype was observed a handful of times. The chain carries TRBV2 and TRBJ2-3, with D tentatively TRBD2 (5 bases). Germline CDR1 is SNHLY and CDR2 is FYNNEI. This CDR3 is 15 amino acids long. Trimming pared 6 bases from V and 0 bases from J, leaving 13 bases between. The CDR3 DNA follows: TGTGCCAGCAGGCTACGGGGAATTAGCACAGATACGCAGTATTTT. As protein: CASRLRGISTDTQYF.

This clonotype was found many times. The V and J genes are TRBV7-9 and TRBJ1-2; TRBD1 matches at 10 bases. V lost 5 bases to trimming and J lost 3 bases; unmatched junction nucleotides: 3. This CDR3 is 14 amino acids long. CDR1 SEHNR and CDR2 FQNEAQ come from the germline V gene (reference sequence). The CDR3 coding sequence is TGTGCCAGCAGCGGGGACAGGGGCGACTATGGCTACACCTTC. It specifies CASSGDRGDYGYTF.

This clonotype appeared many times. The chain recombines TRBV5-4 with TRBJ2-1, with 9 nucleotides matching TRBD1. CDR3 length equals 15 residues. V shed 3 bases and J 6 bases; nucleotides not matched to a gene: 7. CDR1 SGHNT and CDR2 YYREEE come from the germline V gene (reference sequence). The CDR3 region has the DNA TGTGCCAGCAGCTCCCCCGGGACAGGGAGCAATGAGCAGTTCTTC. Translating it yields CASSSPGTGSNEQFF.

This clonotype was recorded many times. This chain connects TRBV11-1 to TRBJ1-1; no firm D call. The CDR3 has 13 residues. The germline CDR1 and CDR2 sequences are SGHAT and FQDESV (reference sequence). V lost 5 bases, J lost 7 bases, and 14 bases lay in between. The CDR3: CASSPSLEGEAFF. In nucleotides, the CDR3 is TGTGCCAGCAGCCCTTCTCTGGAAGGTGAAGCTTTCTTT.

On this clonotype: A much larger clone is a single base away; this may be a read error. The rearrangement links TRBV20-1 to TRBJ1-3; D ambiguous. Per the germline V gene, CDR1 is DFQATT and CDR2 is SNEGSKA (reference sequence). The CDR3 is 14 residues long. The V end was cut by 4 bases, the J end by 6 bases, with 16 bases between. In nucleotides, the CDR3 is TGCAGTGCTAACGAAGGACGGGGAGAAAACACCATATATTTT. This gives the protein CSANEGRGENTIYF.